The TCR beta chain described here comes from a study of cytomegalovirus exposure and HLA in healthy donors. In the PCR, 60 Vbeta and 13 Jbeta primers were used. Repertoires were generated with immunoSEQ multiplex PCR, while TCRdb's copy carries only in-frame clones and drops some. This sample has approximately 190,000 clones; roughly 80% occur once, and the top ten carry about 5.7%. From germline, CDR1 is MNHEY and CDR2 SVGAGI. This CDR3 is 14 amino acids long. With 6 bases clipped from V and 1 base from J, the junction kept 6 bases outside the gene matches. The TCR was taken from a man in his forties or fifties in good health and CMV-seropositive. V is TRBV6-5 and J is TRBJ2-7, with 7 bases aligning to TRBD1. Sequenced input: PBMCs. The CDR3 nucleotides are TGTGCCAGCAGGAGGGGGCAGGTGTCCTACGAGCAGTACTTC. Encoded protein: CASRRGQVSYEQYF.